This is a list of T cell receptor beta chains from one sample in a study of T cell repertoires in cytomegalovirus infection. These receptors' antigens are unknown. Each CDR3 protein is one row after TCRdb ran MiXCR on the reads. The sample consists of over 100,000 distinct CDR3 sequences, roughly 30% of them appearing once. The source material was CD8+ T cells from cultured PBMCs, sampled from culture after CMV antigen stimulation. The source of these receptors is a human donor in good health (CMV status not recorded). Some clones in this sample may be carry-over from other donors' samples. CDR3s include the opening cysteine and the closing phenylalanine or tryptophan. Each record gives: V gene, clone size, CDR3 protein. Clone size appears in some rows only: once, few, many, or a class for an expanded clone.

TRBV20-1	.	CSARTRSSYEQYF
TRBV27	.	CASSLSSGARSYEQYF
TRBV4-1	.	CASSQRESKEKLFF
TRBV7-9	few	CASSSLAGATNEQFF
TRBV5-6	.	CASSLRAGGPGGELFF
TRBV12-3/TRBV12-4	.	CASSRTGGRTDTQYF
TRBV6-1	few	CASSEGLMEETQYF
TRBV10-3	.	CAIRPGQLNEQFF
TRBV12-3/TRBV12-4	.	CASSSTTGVEEKLFF
TRBV7-4	once	CASSPTPGLAFLETQYF
TRBV20-1	.	CSARDSDNYGYTF
TRBV6-6	.	CASSFRDTDTQYF
TRBV6-6	.	CAAGAAEAFF
TRBV29-1	many	CSVEDKTLGSTYEQYF
TRBV19	.	CASSIRESYSYNEQFF
TRBV7-7	.	CASSLHPDGSYEQYF
TRBV7-8	few	CASSSFTEEDEQFF
TRBV30	.	CAFEVDRTRGIQYF
TRBV7-9	.	CASSLGWTGNTEAFF
TRBV9	once	CASSAGTGDQPQHF
TRBV9	.	CASSVLTGELFF
TRBV24-1	few	CATSDTAGSNYGYTF
TRBV7-9	many	CASSLSNDVAFF
TRBV6-1	.	CVSSERGWTGSYEQYF
TRBV7-2	many	CASSLVPHYEQYF
TRBV3-1	.	CASSQDGWVEAFF
TRBV7-2	many	CASSLTVYSNQPQHF
TRBV12-3/TRBV12-4	few	CASSLEDIYKGNEKLFF
TRBV7-8	few	CASSPHVDTQYF
TRBV7-9	.	CASSDLTGVGYTF
TRBV10-2	.	CASSESGELFF
TRBV12-3/TRBV12-4	.	CASRPTDNTEAFF
TRBV28	.	CASSLISNQPQHF
TRBV7-9	once	CASRQGLAPGELFF
TRBV19	.	CASSTGSNQPQHF
TRBV4-1	few	CASSQEALGQQYSNQPQHF
TRBV6-2/TRBV6-3	.	CASSYRDRGSPLSGANVLTF
TRBV28	once	CASRSGTGGSYEQYF
TRBV7-6	few	CASSPGGGADTQYF
TRBV10-2	.	CASTDSVDQPQHF
TRBV12-3/TRBV12-4	.	CASSSAVGNQPQHF
TRBV5-1	.	CASSLVPLGHEQYF
TRBV29-1	.	CSVEGRTGERNYGYTF
TRBV27	.	CASSLQGTGQPQHF
TRBV23-1	.	CASSPYPEFETQYF
TRBV25-1	few	CASSGLAFPPDTQYF
TRBV7-2	.	CASSTFDNDQFF
TRBV6-5	many	CASSSGTSGSDTQYF
TRBV12-3/TRBV12-4	few	CASSPLGAGNTIYF